One and the same sample provided the 6 T cell receptor beta chains below, sequenced in a study of T-cell reconstitution after alpha-beta-depleted transplantation in children. A TCRbeta library incorporating unique molecular identifiers was prepared. TCRdb analysed the PCR reads with MiXCR anew, one entry per CDR3 protein. The sample has 240,000 or so distinct CDR3 sequences, about 12% seen once. The sequences come from PBMCs from the stem cell graft donor, collected from the stem cell graft. These TCRs come from a human donor who donated a stem cell graft to a child with acute lymphoblastic leukemia.

This clonotype was picked up many times. The V call is TRBV20-1, the J call TRBJ2-3; TRBD1 matches at 8 bases. Germline lookup yields CDR1 DFQATT and CDR2 SNEGSKA (reference sequence). CDR3 length: 15 amino acids. Trimming cost V 0 bases and J 2 bases; bases outside gene matches: 4. CDR3 DNA: TGCAGTGCTAGAGAACCAGGGGGCATCACAGATACGCAGTATTTT. Its protein product is CSAREPGGITDTQYF.

This clonotype has a count of ten or more. The gene calls are TRBV29-1 and TRBJ2-1; 7 bases agree with TRBD2. Germline V CDR1 and CDR2: SQVTM, ANQGSEA. The ends lost 0 bases at V and 0 bases at J; junction bases unmatched: 8. The CDR3 covers 17 residues. DNA of the CDR3: TGCAGCGTTGAAGATTCCGGGGGACTAAGCTCCTACAATGAGCAGTTCTTC. It specifies CSVEDSGGLSSYNEQFF.

At least ten counts were recorded for this clonotype. The genes are TRBV20-1 and TRBJ1-1, with 8 bases matching TRBD1. The ends lost 0 bases at V and 0 bases at J; junction bases unmatched: 6. The CDR3 consists of 16 residues. CDR1 is DFQATT and CDR2 is SNEGSKA in the germline V gene (reference sequence). This CDR3 reads CSARDEQGAMNTEAFF. For the CDR3, the DNA is TGCAGTGCTAGAGATGAGCAGGGGGCCATGAACACTGAAGCTTTCTTT.

The chain recombines TRBV4-2 with TRBJ1-4; TRBD1 agrees at 8 bases. Germline V CDR1 and CDR2: LGHNA, YNFKEQ. V lost 4 bases, J lost 6 bases, and 4 bases stayed unmatched. The length of the CDR3 is 14 residues. Here the CDR3 reads CASSPGQADEKLFF. In DNA, the CDR3 is TGTGCCAGCAGCCCGGGACAGGCCGATGAAAAACTGTTTTTT.

This clonotype was counted at least ten times. The V gene is TRBV27, the J gene TRBJ2-7; 8 bases agree with TRBD2. CDR3 length equals 14 residues. Looked up from germline, CDR1 is MNHEY and CDR2 is SMNVEV (reference sequence). Unmatched junction bases numbered 7, after V lost 8 bases and J lost 1 base. The CDR3 DNA reads TGTGCCAGCGCCGCCGGGGGGGCGTCCTACGAGCAGTACTTC. Amino acid sequence: CASAAGGASYEQYF.

This clonotype was recorded at least ten times. The chain has TRBV9 and TRBJ2-3; D is possibly TRBD2 (6 bases). The V end was cut by 3 bases, the J end by 5 bases, with 13 bases between. The germline gives CDR1 SGDLS, CDR2 YYNGEE. CDR3 length: 14 amino acids. The CDR3 coding sequence is TGTGCCAGCAGCGGCCTCGGGGGACGAGATACGCAGTATTTT. It encodes CASSGLGGRDTQYF.